This T cell receptor (gamma chain) was recorded in a study of intestinal T cells in coeliac disease (TCRdb year 2020). Background for the entire study: In the TRG cohort, coeliac patients were much younger than controls, with a mean age of 16.0 years compared with 50 to 70 years. The TCR-delta (TRD) cohort included duodenal biopsies from about ten coeliac disease patients and about ten non-coeliac controls. Duodenal biopsies from under 35 coeliac disease patients and 20 to 25 non-coeliac controls made up a second, larger TCR-gamma (TRG) cohort. What the authors observed across the whole study: Coeliac and control groups differed significantly in age, although an age-split analysis did not yield significant classification. FFPE-derived DNA was found to be relatively degraded, and loss of a proportion of TCR sequences in each sample was likely caused by this degradation. TRG clustering correctly classified most of the 54 biopsies (around 94%), with a reported leave-one-out accuracy of around 90%. TRD kmer-based clustering correctly classified all 20 or so biopsies in training, with a reported leave-one-out accuracy of about 91%. There was no way to tell repeated CDR3 amino acid sequences apart from PCR duplicates.

This clone counts as large (0.1 to 1%). What antigen it recognizes has not been identified. The input lacks base qualities; no much larger clone sits a single base away. Looking up the germline V gene (reference sequence) yields CDR1 GITISATS and CDR2 ISYDGTV. CDR3 length: 12 amino acids, cysteine to phenylalanine. Only CDR3 DNA is held: 36 bases, read in frame from base 1. From V the trimming removes 6 bases and from J it removes 10 bases, while the gene matches leave 12 bases of the junction unaccounted for. The library relied on multiplex PCR. TCRdb shows the sequencer as Ion Torrent PGM. TRG repertoires were amplified from about 190 ng of biopsy DNA with the LymphoTrack kit, in which Illumina adapters are carried by the primers. TRG amplicons were purified with AMPure XP beads, quantified on a 2100 Bioanalyzer, and pooled equimolarly. Sequencing of TRG libraries was performed on an Ion PGM instrument. On the authors' methods: Reads in which more than 10% of nucleotides fell below the per-patient third-quartile quality score were removed with FastX. Reads were aligned with IMGT/HighV-QUEST to assign V, D and J genes, identify CDR3 regions and assess functionality. Sequences were converted to amino acids, and every sequence predicted to be non-functional was removed. CDR3s were broken into kmers both with and without positional annotation, kmer frequencies were analysed by PCA, and samples were clustered using each of the 1023 combinations of PCs 1-10. Classification was validated by leave-one-out cross-validation, in which parameters were re-optimised on the remaining samples each time. Shannon diversity was computed with the vegan R package from repeated random subsamples equal to the lowest read count. In TCRdb, clones were called once more from the public reads by CATT, and rows of identical DNA were later combined. TCRdb, not the original authors, processed these V and J calls. The sample yields about a thousand gamma-chain clones; approximately 53% were counted once. Approximately 12% of the sample lies in the top ten.

For each case, genomic DNA was isolated from ten 5-um FFPE scrolls with the QIAamp DNA FFPE tissue kit. Fully anonymised formalin-fixed paraffin-embedded duodenal biopsies surplus to diagnostic needs were used to test TCR repertoire-based classification of coeliac disease. The source material was a duodenal biopsy. Recombination linked TRGV9 to TRGJ1 or TRGJ2. The origin of this receptor is a human donor with celiac disease. The base sequence is TGTGCCTTGTGGAGCTACCGGGCGAAGAAACTCTTT. It translates to CALWSYRAKKLF.